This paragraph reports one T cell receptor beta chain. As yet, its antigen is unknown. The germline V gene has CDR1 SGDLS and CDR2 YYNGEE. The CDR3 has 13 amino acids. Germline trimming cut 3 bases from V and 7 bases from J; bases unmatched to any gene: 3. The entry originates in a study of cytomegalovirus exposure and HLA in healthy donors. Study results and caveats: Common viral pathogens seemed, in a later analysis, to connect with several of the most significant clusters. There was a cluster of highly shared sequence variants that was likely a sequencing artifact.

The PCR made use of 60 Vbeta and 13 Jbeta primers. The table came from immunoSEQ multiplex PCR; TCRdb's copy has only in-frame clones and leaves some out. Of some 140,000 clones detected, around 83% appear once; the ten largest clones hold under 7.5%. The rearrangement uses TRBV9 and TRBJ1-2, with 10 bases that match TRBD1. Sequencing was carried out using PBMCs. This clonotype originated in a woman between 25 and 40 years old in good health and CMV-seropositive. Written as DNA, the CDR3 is TGTGCCAGCAGCGCCCGGGACAGGGGTGGCTACACCTTC. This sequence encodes CASSARDRGGYTF.